Following are 23 T cell receptor beta chains from one sample sequenced in a study of response to subunit inactivated influenza vaccine. Via MiXCR, TCRdb re-called the RT-PCR reads, giving one row per CDR3 protein. Of 150,000 to 200,000 distinct CDR3 sequences detected, about 12% appear once; the ten largest clones hold around 32%. This same sample was also part of a study on T cells expressing NK-cell markers. As reported in that work: The TCR beta cDNA came from 5'RACE template switching with UMIs.

The source was CD8+ T cells sorted from PBMCs, collected roughly 12 days after vaccination. All receptors come from a man aged 50-59 years who received an inactivated influenza vaccine.

V and J are TRBV5-1 and TRBJ2-7; D unclear. CDR1 is SGHRS, CDR2 YFSETQ, per germline. The V and J ends lost 4 bases and 5 bases respectively, with 19 bases between them. This CDR3 is 15 amino acids long. The CDR3 region is CASSIGHLGWDEQYF. The CDR3 DNA follows: TGCGCCAGCAGCATCGGGCACTTGGGATGGGACGAGCAGTACTTC.

This clonotype was observed a handful of times. The chain carries TRBV4-1 and TRBJ1-1; no firm D call. V was pared by 0 bases and J by 1 base, with 12 bases between. CDR1 MGHRA and CDR2 YSYEKL come from the germline V gene. CDR3 size: 16 residues. CDR3 protein: CASSQDLTQANTEAFF. The CDR3 DNA reads as TGCGCCAGCAGCCAAGATCTAACCCAGGCGAACACTGAAGCTTTCTTT.

This clonotype was picked up many times. The chain combines TRBV9 with TRBJ2-3, with 11 positions matching TRBD2. The CDR3 contains 14 residues. V shed 6 bases and J 6 bases; nucleotides not matched to a gene: 6. CDR1 and CDR2 (germline): SGDLS, YYNGEE. CDR3 in amino acids: CASTPSGRMDTQYF. CDR3 bases: TGTGCCAGCACCCCTAGCGGGAGGATGGATACGCAGTATTTT.

The chain couples TRBV5-6 to TRBJ1-4; TRBD1 matches at 8 bases. CDR3 length equals 15 residues. J was trimmed by 5 bases and V by 4 bases; bases with no gene match: 7. Germline CDR1 SGHDT, CDR2 YYEEEE. CDR3 nucleotides: TGTGCCAGCAGCCAAGGGACAGGACTAAATGAAAAACTGTTTTTT. Protein sequence: CASSQGTGLNEKLFF.

The genes are TRBV20-1 and TRBJ2-5, with a possible D match to TRBD2 (5 bases). CDR1 is DFQATT, CDR2 SNEGSKA, per germline (reference sequence). Deletions cut 3 bases from V and 5 bases from J, with 13 bases between. There are 13 residues in the CDR3. As DNA, the CDR3 is TGCAGTGCTAGTCGTCTAGCCGCCGAGACCCAGTACTTC. Residues: CSASRLAAETQYF.

This clonotype was counted a few times. The V and J genes are TRBV4-1 and TRBJ2-1; TRBD2 might be the D (5 bases). V was clipped by 1 base and J by 14 bases, with 9 bases between them. This CDR3 is 11 amino acids long. Germline V gives CDR1 MGHRA, CDR2 YSYEKL. CDR3 amino acids: CASSQGGPEFF. The CDR3 DNA reads as TGCGCCAGCAGCCAAGGCGGGCCAGAGTTCTTC.

The rearrangement links TRBV15 to TRBJ2-7; D is ambiguous. The CDR3 has 15 amino acids. Trimming stripped 5 bases from V and 0 bases from J, with 14 bases between. Germline V gene lookup returns CDR1 LNHNV and CDR2 YYDKDF (reference sequence). DNA of the CDR3: TGTGCCACCAGCCCGAGCGTGGGTCGCTCCTACGAGCAGTACTTC. Its translation: CATSPSVGRSYEQYF.

This clonotype was observed a few times. The CDR3 DNA follows: TGTGCCAGCAGTTTGGGGACGGGATTAGACTACGAGCAGTACTTC. This translates into CASSLGTGLDYEQYF. The J gene is TRBJ2-7, the V gene TRBV28; perhaps D is TRBD1 or TRBD2 (5 bases each). V was pared by 3 bases and J by 3 bases, with 15 bases between. The CDR3 has 15 amino acids. CDR1 is MDHEN and CDR2 is SYDVKM in the germline V gene.

This clonotype was observed a handful of times. The chain recombines TRBV5-6 with TRBJ2-5; D ambiguous. Germline V gene lookup returns CDR1 SGHDT and CDR2 YYEEEE. Trimming took 0 bases from V and 5 from J, leaving 11 bases between them. The CDR3 has 14 residues. CDR3 DNA sequence: TGTGCCAGCAGCTTGGCCAGCCAGGTCGAGACCCAGTACTTC. Its translation: CASSLASQVETQYF.

The chain combines TRBV7-6 with TRBJ1-5; 8 bases agree with TRBD1. Unmatched junction bases numbered 8, after V lost 6 bases and J lost 4 bases. Germline V gene lookup returns CDR1 SGHVS and CDR2 FNYEAQ. This CDR3 is built from 15 residues. The CDR3 DNA reads as TGTGCCAGCAGTCGAGGGACAGGCCCAAATCAGCCCCAGCATTTT. Amino acids: CASSRGTGPNQPQHF.

This chain joins TRBV10-1 and TRBJ2-1; 15 bases line up with TRBD2. CDR3 length: 17 residues. The germline CDR1 and CDR2 sequences are WNHNN and SYGVQD (reference sequence). The junction had 7 bases not matched to a gene; V was cut back by 3 bases and J by 7 bases. This CDR3 reads CASSDSRTSGGDNEQFF. For the CDR3, the DNA is TGCGCCAGCAGTGATTCCAGGACTAGCGGGGGGGATAATGAGCAGTTCTTC.

There are a few counts of this clonotype. This chain uses TRBV4-1 with TRBJ2-3, with D hard to call. The CDR3 is made up of 15 amino acids. Germline V gene sequence: CDR1 MGHRA, CDR2 YSYEKL. V gave up 3 bases and J gave up 1 base, with 11 bases separating them. The CDR3 DNA reads TGCGCCAGCAGCCAGGAACCCTTGGGCACAGATACGCAGTATTTT. It is translated as CASSQEPLGTDTQYF.

This clonotype occurred a few times. The genes are TRBV6-5 and TRBJ1-2, with TRBD1 as a possible D gene (5 bases). Germline loops: CDR1 MNHEY, CDR2 SVGAGI. With 3 bases removed from V and 1 base from J, the gap between germline ends came to 9 bases. The CDR3 extends over 14 amino acids. CDR3 sequence (DNA): TGTGCCAGCAGTTATCTCAGGGTTAACTATGGCTACACCTTC. Translated: CASSYLRVNYGYTF.

This clonotype was recorded a few times. CDR3 amino acids: CSARAELEPWGVYSPLHF. The CDR3 bases are TGCAGTGCTAGAGCAGAATTAGAGCCTTGGGGGGTTTATTCACCCCTCCACTTT. V and J are TRBV20-1 and TRBJ1-6; tentatively, D is TRBD1 (5 bases). Per germline, CDR1 DFQATT and CDR2 SNEGSKA (reference sequence). The CDR3 covers 18 residues. V shed 1 base and J shed 8 bases, with 24 bases lying between them.

The V and J genes are TRBV29-1 and TRBJ2-5; D not resolved. Germline assignment: CDR1 SQVTM and CDR2 ANQGSEA. V was cut by 5 bases and J by 3 bases, with 4 bases left in between. This CDR3 is 10 amino acids long. DNA of the CDR3: TGCAGCGTTATAAAAGAGACCCAGTACTTC. Its protein product is CSVIKETQYF.

The chain uses TRBV12-3 or TRBV12-4 and TRBJ1-1; D is uncertain. Trimming pared 7 bases from V and 0 bases from J, leaving 12 bases between. The CDR3 totals 14 residues. This CDR3 reads CASNPGALNTEAFF. The CDR3 DNA follows: TGTGCCAGCAACCCCGGTGCCCTGAACACTGAAGCTTTCTTT.

This chain joins TRBV13 and TRBJ1-6, with 10 bases identical to TRBD1. V shed 5 bases and J 5 bases; nucleotides not matched to a gene: 6. The CDR3 totals 16 residues. CDR1 and CDR2 (germline): PRHDT, FYEKMQ (reference sequence). The CDR3 reads CASSPWGQGNNSPLHF. CDR3 bases: TGTGCCAGCAGCCCCTGGGGACAGGGGAATAATTCACCCCTCCACTTT.

The sample holds many counts of this clonotype. The chain joins TRBV29-1 to TRBJ2-7, with 7 bases identical to TRBD1. The CDR3 is 13 amino acids. Germline V gene lookup returns CDR1 SQVTM and CDR2 ANQGSEA. With V trimmed by 7 bases and J by 4 bases, 10 bases remained unmatched. CDR3 protein: CSAGGGQNYEQYF. For the CDR3, the DNA is TGCAGCGCTGGTGGGGGACAGAATTACGAGCAGTACTTC.

This clonotype was recorded a few times. This sequence joins TRBV4-1 and TRBJ1-1; 7 nucleotides match TRBD1. CDR3 size: 17 residues. Germline V gene lookup returns CDR1 MGHRA and CDR2 YSYEKL. Losses at the gene ends were 1 base for V and 0 bases for J; bases not matched to a gene: 8. CDR3 amino acids: CASSQVVTRGMNTEAFF. CDR3 in DNA: TGCGCCAGCAGCCAAGTGGTTACCAGGGGGATGAACACTGAAGCTTTCTTT.

This clonotype was seen once. The chain joins TRBV21-1 to TRBJ2-5; the table names TRBD2, a call not compared with the DNA. TRBV21-1 is deemed a pseudogene. The CDR3 covers 15 residues. CDR3 in DNA: TGTGCCACACGAGAACGGGAGACATACCAAGAGACCCAGTACTTC. Translation: CATRERETYQETQYF.

This clonotype showed up just a few times. V and J are TRBV6-5 and TRBJ2-7, with 10 bases that match TRBD1. Looked up from germline, CDR1 is MNHEY and CDR2 is SVGAGI. V lost 2 bases to trimming and J lost 6 bases; unmatched junction nucleotides: 7. There are 15 residues in the CDR3. CDR3 loop: CASSYEGQGNGEQYF. The DNA of the CDR3 is TGTGCCAGCAGTTACGAGGGACAGGGGAATGGCGAGCAGTACTTC.

This clonotype was counted many times. The chain couples TRBV29-1 to TRBJ2-7; weak D call: TRBD1 (6 bases). The CDR3 has 12 residues. Germline CDR1 is SQVTM and CDR2 is ANQGSEA. Trimming pared 4 bases from V and 6 bases from J, leaving 13 bases between. In nucleotides, the CDR3 is TGCAGCGTTGGGACAGCCTCCGGCGAGCAGTACTTC. The encoded protein is CSVGTASGEQYF.

This clonotype has just a few counts. V is TRBV4-3 and J is TRBJ2-4; 7 bases align to TRBD2. There are 15 residues in the CDR3. With V trimmed by 0 bases and J by 6 bases, 5 bases remained unmatched. CDR1 and CDR2 (germline): LGHNA, YSLEER. The CDR3 DNA reads TGCGCCAGCAGCCAAGATGTAGCGGGCTTAAACATTCAGTACTTC. This translates into CASSQDVAGLNIQYF.